This entry lists 5 T cell receptor beta chains sequenced from one sample in a study of human CD8 memory T cell subsets. Investigators built TCR beta libraries using UMI-labeled 5' RACE. Each CDR3 protein gets one entry in TCRdb, which reprocessed the 5' RACE reads and gives no DNA. This sample's clone table lists fewer than 10,000 distinct CDR3 sequences. Sequencing was done on a sample of CD8+ T cells from PBMCs. These receptors came from a human donor in good health.

The V gene is TRBV6-8, the J gene TRBJ1-3. There are 15 residues in the CDR3. Germline loops: CDR1 MNHGY, CDR2 SAAAGT. CDR3 residues: CASSHPTSTGNTIYF.

The chain couples TRBV28 to TRBJ1-6; TCRdb reports TRBD1, a call that lacks DNA to check it against. The CDR3 is 18 amino acids. Germline-derived CDR1 and CDR2 are MDHEN and SYDVKM. CDR3 protein: CASNSLRGQSSYNSPLHF.

The chain recombines TRBV20-1 with TRBJ2-1; TCRdb proposes TRBD1, but this gene call is untestable without DNA. The CDR3 is 15 amino acids. Germline V gene data show CDR1 as DFQATT and CDR2 as SNEGSKA (reference sequence). The CDR3 reads CSASPIQGAYNEQFF.

CDR3 in amino acids: CASSQEWTGDYEQYF. The chain has TRBV4-3 and TRBJ2-7; TCRdb reports TRBD1, a call that lacks DNA to check it against. Germline V gene data show CDR1 as LGHNA and CDR2 as YSLEER. The CDR3 has 15 residues.

This chain uses TRBV10-3 with TRBJ2-2. CDR1 is ENHRY, CDR2 SYGVKD, per germline. The CDR3 loop spans 17 amino acids. The CDR3 loop reads CAISDVADPSNTGELFF.